These T cell receptor beta chains were read from a single sample in a study of blood T cell repertoires in COVID-19. Repertoires were generated with immunoSEQ multiplex PCR, while TCRdb's copy carries only in-frame clones and drops some. The data hold roughly 300,000 clones, with about 89% observed a single time. Sequencing was done on a sample of peripheral blood. The receptors originated from a young man who had recovered from COVID-19. CDR3s include the opening cysteine and the closing phenylalanine or tryptophan. The D gene is left open where the match is weak. Size tells how often a clone was seen (once, few, many) or the class of an expanded clone, and some rows leave it out.

V gene	D gene	J gene	CDR3 length	clone size	CDR3 protein	CDR3 DNA
TRBV9	TRBD1	TRBJ1-1	15	-	CASSLGGTVNTEAFF	TGTGCCAGCAGCCTAGGAGGGACAGTGAACACTGAAGCTTTCTTT
TRBV7-9	-	TRBJ1-5	14	-	CASSLTTGNQPQHF	TGTGCCAGCAGCTTAACTACTGGGAATCAGCCCCAGCATTTT
TRBV2	TRBD2	TRBJ2-3	15	-	CASRKLAGGTDTQYF	TGTGCCAGCAGAAAACTAGCGGGGGGCACAGATACGCAGTATTTT
TRBV21-1	-	TRBJ2-3	15	-	CASSNRGCGTDTQYF	TGTGCCAGCAGCAATAGGGGTTGCGGCACAGATACGCAGTATTTT
TRBV9	-	TRBJ2-7	14	-	CASSVRDRSYEQYF	TGTGCCAGCAGCGTAAGAGACAGGTCATACGAGCAGTACTTC
TRBV7-6	TRBD2	TRBJ2-1	15	-	CASSFRLAGEDEQFF	TGTGCCAGCAGCTTTCGACTAGCGGGAGAGGATGAGCAGTTCTTC
TRBV19	TRBD1	TRBJ1-6	15	-	CASSAWDRGDSPLHF	TGTGCCAGTAGTGCTTGGGACAGGGGTGATTCACCCCTCCACTTT
TRBV2	TRBD1	TRBJ1-2	15	-	CASSDRAGGADGYTF	TGTGCCAGCAGTGATAGGGCAGGGGGCGCCGATGGCTACACCTTC
TRBV6-2/TRBV6-3	-	TRBJ1-5	15	-	CASSYMAPSNQPQHF	TGTGCCAGCAGTTACATGGCTCCTAGCAATCAGCCCCAGCATTTT
TRBV4-1	-	TRBJ1-1	18	few	CASSHFSGTGGPNTEAFF	TGCGCCAGCAGCCACTTCTCCGGGACGGGAGGGCCGAACACTGAAGCTTTCTTT
TRBV5-1	TRBD1	TRBJ1-2	15	once	CASSPGQGANYGYTF	TGCGCCAGCAGCCCGGGACAGGGAGCTAACTATGGCTACACCTTC
TRBV19	-	TRBJ2-3	13	-	CASRQPSTDTQYF	TGTGCCAGTAGACAACCTAGCACAGATACGCAGTATTTT
TRBV3-1/TRBV3-2	-	TRBJ1-1	14	-	CASSSHREGAEAFF	TGTGCCAGCAGTTCGCACAGGGAGGGGGCTGAAGCTTTCTTT
TRBV3-1/TRBV3-2	-	TRBJ2-7	16	-	CASSQEGAGHSYEQYF	TGTGCCAGCAGCCAAGAAGGAGCGGGACATTCGTACGAGCAGTACTTC
TRBV4-1	-	TRBJ1-4	17	-	CASSLRGTDYYNEKLFF	TGCGCCAGCAGCCTTCGAGGGACGGACTATTATAATGAAAAACTGTTTTTT
TRBV5-1	TRBD2	TRBJ2-1	14	-	CASSSRTSGGEQFF	TGCGCCAGCAGCTCAAGGACTAGCGGGGGCGAGCAGTTCTTC
TRBV7-9	TRBD1	TRBJ2-1	16	-	CASSSLDRGAWDEQFF	TGTGCCAGCAGCTCTCTGGACAGGGGGGCCTGGGATGAGCAGTTCTTC
TRBV5-4	TRBD2	TRBJ2-1	15	-	CASSLTSGAYNEQFF	TGTGCCAGCAGTCTGACTAGCGGGGCCTACAATGAGCAGTTCTTC
TRBV7-8	-	TRBJ2-1	16	-	CASSLAGASTYNEQFF	TGTGCCAGCAGCTTAGCGGGAGCCAGCACTTACAATGAGCAGTTCTTC
TRBV18	-	TRBJ2-7	13	-	CASSPTSSYEQYF	TGTGCCAGCTCACCGACATCGAGCTACGAGCAGTACTTC
TRBV6-1	TRBD1	TRBJ1-3	17	-	CASSDLGRGPNGNTIYF	TGTGCCAGCAGTGACCTCGGCAGGGGGCCAAATGGAAACACCATATATTTT
TRBV9	-	TRBJ1-1	14	-	CASSGGGVNTEAFF	TGTGCCAGCAGCGGCGGAGGGGTAAACACTGAAGCTTTCTTT
TRBV20-1	-	TRBJ2-2	11	-	CSASTGGELFF	TGCAGTGCTTCGACGGGGGGGGAGCTGTTTTTT
TRBV12-3/TRBV12-4	-	TRBJ1-2	13	-	CASTGGGIYGYTF	TGTGCCAGCACCGGGGGGGGGATCTATGGCTACACCTTC
TRBV15	-	TRBJ1-3	16	once	CATSTRRGTAGNTIYF	TGTGCCACCAGCACCCGCAGGGGAACGGCTGGAAACACCATATATTTT
TRBV3-1/TRBV3-2	TRBD1	TRBJ2-3	15	-	CASRAGTGVTDTQYF	TGTGCCAGCAGGGCCGGGACAGGGGTCACAGATACGCAGTATTTT
TRBV5-1	TRBD2	TRBJ2-1	15	-	CASSLVSSGSDEQFF	TGCGCCAGCAGCTTGGTTTCTAGCGGATCGGATGAGCAGTTCTTC
TRBV3-1/TRBV3-2	TRBD1	TRBJ1-5	14	-	CASSQTGVSQPQHF	TGTGCCAGCAGCCAGACAGGGGTGAGTCAGCCCCAGCATTTT
TRBV19	-	TRBJ2-4	14	-	CAARDPGAKNIQYF	TGTGCCGCCAGGGATCCTGGAGCCAAAAACATTCAGTACTTC
TRBV9	-	TRBJ2-7	16	-	CASSATGGVDSYEQYF	TGTGCCAGCAGCGCGACCGGGGGTGTCGACTCCTACGAGCAGTACTTC
TRBV7-9	TRBD1	TRBJ2-5	16	-	CASSSTGGPLWETQYF	TGTGCCAGCAGCTCGACAGGGGGTCCCCTTTGGGAGACCCAGTACTTC
TRBV3-1/TRBV3-2	TRBD1	TRBJ1-2	17	once	CASSQGLLGTGVYGYTF	TGTGCCAGCAGCCAAGGACTGTTAGGGACAGGCGTCTATGGCTACACCTTC
TRBV9	TRBD1	TRBJ2-2	16	-	CASSARQGANTGELFF	TGTGCCAGCAGCGCCAGACAGGGGGCGAACACCGGGGAGCTGTTTTTT
TRBV9	-	TRBJ1-2	13	once	CASRPDSNYGYTF	TGTGCCAGCAGACCGGACAGTAACTATGGCTACACCTTC
TRBV12-3/TRBV12-4	-	TRBJ2-7	13	-	CASSLLSSYEQYF	TGTGCCAGCAGCCTCTTGAGCTCCTACGAGCAGTACTTC
TRBV7-6	-	TRBJ2-2	17	-	CASSLARQPPNTGELFF	TGTGCCAGCAGCTTAGCGCGACAGCCTCCGAACACCGGGGAGCTGTTTTTT
TRBV19	-	TRBJ1-1	14	-	CASSIDAGATEAFF	TGTGCCAGTAGTATAGACGCAGGGGCCACTGAAGCTTTCTTT
TRBV3-1/TRBV3-2	-	TRBJ2-4	15	once	CASSQEPPSRNIQYF	TGTGCCAGCAGCCAAGAACCGCCATCTAGAAACATTCAGTACTTC
TRBV5-6	-	TRBJ1-2	15	-	CASSLDYRAVYGYTF	TGTGCCAGCAGCTTGGATTACAGGGCGGTCTATGGCTACACCTTC
TRBV3-1/TRBV3-2	-	TRBJ1-2	14	-	CASSHRVNAYGYTF	TGTGCCAGCAGCCACAGGGTAAATGCCTATGGCTACACCTTC
TRBV7-2	TRBD2	TRBJ2-5	15	-	CASSPRLAGEETQYF	TGTGCCAGCAGCCCCCGACTAGCGGGGGAAGAGACCCAGTACTTC
TRBV6-5	-	TRBJ1-1	12	-	CASSPGGRRAFF	TGTGCCAGCAGCCCGGGGGGACGGAGGGCTTTCTTT
TRBV7-9	-	TRBJ1-2	16	-	CASNSPRGGVFYGYTF	TGTGCCAGCAACTCCCCGCGGGGGGGCGTTTTTTATGGCTACACCTTC
TRBV12-3/TRBV12-4	-	TRBJ2-3	11	-	CASSLVATQYF	TGTGCCAGCAGCTTAGTGGCTACGCAGTATTTT
TRBV30	-	TRBJ1-6	12	-	CAWGQPNSPLHF	TGTGCCTGGGGACAGCCGAATTCACCCCTCCACTTT
TRBV19	-	TRBJ2-1	17	-	CASSIVGAAGVYNEQFF	TGTGCCAGTAGTATAGTCGGGGCCGCAGGGGTTTACAATGAGCAGTTCTTC
TRBV5-8	TRBD1	TRBJ2-6	18	-	CASSPRTGVLSGANVLTF	TGTGCCAGCAGTCCAAGGACAGGGGTACTTTCTGGGGCCAACGTCCTGACTTTC
TRBV5-8	-	TRBJ2-7	13	-	CASSWGETYEQYF	TGTGCCAGCAGCTGGGGGGAGACCTACGAGCAGTACTTC
TRBV6-6	TRBD1	TRBJ1-1	14	-	CASTRQGGNTEAFF	TGTGCCAGCACTCGACAGGGGGGTAACACTGAAGCTTTCTTT
TRBV10-3	TRBD2	TRBJ2-3	18	-	CAISDSAGGLLSTDTQYF	TGTGCCATCAGTGACTCTGCGGGGGGCCTTCTAAGCACAGATACGCAGTATTTT
TRBV2	TRBD1	TRBJ1-1	14	-	CASSGMHRGTEAFF	TGTGCCAGCAGTGGCATGCACAGGGGCACTGAAGCTTTCTTT
TRBV11-2	-	TRBJ2-1	14	-	CATTRGRDHNEQFF	TGTGCCACGACGAGGGGGAGGGACCACAATGAGCAGTTCTTC
TRBV7-8	-	TRBJ1-5	17	few	CASSARGGSWSNQPQHF	TGTGCCAGCAGCGCGAGGGGGGGGAGTTGGAGCAATCAGCCCCAGCATTTT
TRBV4-3	-	TRBJ1-1	15	-	CASSPYPQGGYEAFF	TGCGCCAGCAGCCCCTACCCACAGGGAGGGTACGAGGCTTTCTTT
TRBV19	-	TRBJ1-4	15	-	CASSIDGIAREKLFF	TGTGCCAGTAGTATAGATGGAATCGCCAGGGAAAAACTGTTTTTT